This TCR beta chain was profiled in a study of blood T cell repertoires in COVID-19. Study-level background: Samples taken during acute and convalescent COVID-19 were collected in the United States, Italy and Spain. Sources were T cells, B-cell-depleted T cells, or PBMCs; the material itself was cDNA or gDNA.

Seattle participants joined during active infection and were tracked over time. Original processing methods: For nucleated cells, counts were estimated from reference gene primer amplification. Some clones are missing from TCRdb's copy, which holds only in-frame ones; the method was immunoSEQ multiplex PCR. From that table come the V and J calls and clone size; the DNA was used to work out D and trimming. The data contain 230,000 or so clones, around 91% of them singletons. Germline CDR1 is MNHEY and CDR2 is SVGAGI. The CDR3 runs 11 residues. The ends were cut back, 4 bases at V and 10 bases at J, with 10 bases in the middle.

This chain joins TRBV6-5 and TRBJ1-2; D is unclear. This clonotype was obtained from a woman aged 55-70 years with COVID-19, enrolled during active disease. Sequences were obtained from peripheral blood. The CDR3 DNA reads TGTGCCAGCAGTTCCGAGGGATTCTACACCTTC. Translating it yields CASSSEGFYTF.